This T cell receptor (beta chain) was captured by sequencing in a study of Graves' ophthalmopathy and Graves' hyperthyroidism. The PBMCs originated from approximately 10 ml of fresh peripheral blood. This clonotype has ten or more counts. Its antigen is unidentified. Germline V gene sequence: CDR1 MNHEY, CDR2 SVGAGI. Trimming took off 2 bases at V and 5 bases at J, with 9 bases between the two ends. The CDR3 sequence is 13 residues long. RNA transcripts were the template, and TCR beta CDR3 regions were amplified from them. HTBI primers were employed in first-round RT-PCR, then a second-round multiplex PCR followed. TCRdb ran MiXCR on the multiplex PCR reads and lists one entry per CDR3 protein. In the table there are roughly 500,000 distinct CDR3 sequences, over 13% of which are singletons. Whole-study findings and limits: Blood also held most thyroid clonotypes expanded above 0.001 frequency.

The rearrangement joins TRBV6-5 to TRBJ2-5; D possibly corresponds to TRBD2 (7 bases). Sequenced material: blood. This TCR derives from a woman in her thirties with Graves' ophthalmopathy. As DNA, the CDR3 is TGTGCCAGCAGTTACGGGGGGGCCGAGACCCAGTACTTC. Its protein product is CASSYGGAETQYF.